This record looks at one T cell receptor beta chain sequence and its context. Its antigen is undetermined. Data came from immunoSEQ multiplex PCR; TCRdb stores just in-frame clones and leaves some out. The sample records more than 80,000 clones, roughly four fifths being singletons. These data belong to a study of a mutant IDH1 vaccine in newly diagnosed glioma. Study overall: Sex among treated patients split approximately 62% male, roughly 38% female; mean age was roughly 42 years. Previous care, which was radiotherapy, temozolomide, or both, most often involved both.

Regarding the study as a whole: Vaccine-induced immune responses were detected in approximately 92% of patients.

Documented time point: baseline, week 1 (first vaccination visit). As for treatment: pre-vaccination baseline after standard-of-care therapy. Sequences were derived from PBMCs, sampled from a glioma patient treated with radiotherapy, temozolomide or both. This TCR was recovered from a woman between 50 and 59 years old with glioma.

The DNA for the CDR3 is TGTGCCAGTAGCGGCACTAGTCAGGGATCCTACGAGCAGTACTTC. Translating gives CASSGTSQGSYEQYF. This chain joins TRBV19 and TRBJ2-7; D is possibly TRBD1 or TRBD2 (5 bases each). V lost 6 bases and J lost 1, with 16 bases in between. Germline CDR1 reads LNHDA; CDR2 reads SQIVND (reference sequence). The CDR3 sequence is 15 residues long.